These 8 T cell receptor beta chains were all obtained from the same sample, sequenced in a study of CD8 T cells in Susac syndrome. Reverse transcription of about 0.45 to 1 ug RNA used random hexamers. Each CDR3 protein gets one entry after TCRdb re-called the immunoSEQ multiplex PCR reads with MiXCR. The sample has 95,000 to 150,000 distinct CDR3 sequences, 90% to 95% seen once. Sequenced: CD4+ T cells from PBMCs. The receptors were sampled from a human donor in good health.

The chain links TRBV3-1 to TRBJ2-3, with TRBD2 identical over 12 bases. Germline V lookup: CDR1 LGHDT, CDR2 YNNKEL (reference sequence). V was clipped by 6 bases and J by 2 bases; unmatched bases: 6. The CDR3 is 16 amino acids. In DNA, the CDR3 is TGTGCCAGCAGTATTCTAGCGGGAGGGAACACAGATACGCAGTATTTT. It codes for CASSILAGGNTDTQYF.

V gene TRBV2 combines with J gene TRBJ1-1; TRBD1 aligns across 7 bases. Looked up from germline, CDR1 is SNHLY and CDR2 is FYNNEI. The CDR3 spans 15 residues. V shed 2 bases, J shed 0 bases, and the junction held 3 bases outside the gene matches. The CDR3 DNA reads as TGTGCCAGCAGTGAAAGGGGGCAGCTGAACACTGAAGCTTTCTTT. Protein product: CASSERGQLNTEAFF.

This chain links TRBV6-2 or TRBV6-3 with TRBJ2-3; D is unclear. In germline, CDR1 is MNHEY, CDR2 SVGEGT. This CDR3 spans 11 amino acids. The V and J ends lost 5 bases and 4 bases respectively, with 4 bases between them. The CDR3 coding sequence is TGTGCCAGCAGTATCTCAGATACGCAGTATTTT. It yields the protein CASSISDTQYF.

The rearrangement uses TRBV7-9 and TRBJ2-1; 7 bases are shared with TRBD2. V lost 5 bases to trimming and J lost 7 bases; unmatched junction nucleotides: 11. Germline CDR1 reads SEHNR; CDR2 reads FQNEAQ (reference sequence). This CDR3 is 15 amino acids long. The CDR3 DNA sequence: TGTGCCAGCAGCCCTTGGGGGGGAGAGATGAATGAGCAGTTCTTC. This encodes CASSPWGGEMNEQFF.

This chain connects TRBV4-3 to TRBJ2-5; D possibly corresponds to TRBD2 (5 bases). V was clipped by 0 bases and J by 4 bases, with 18 bases between them. The CDR3 is made up of 17 amino acids. From germline, CDR1 is LGHNA and CDR2 YSLEER. The CDR3 is CASSQDYPLGSPETQYF. The CDR3, as DNA: TGCGCCAGCAGCCAAGATTATCCCCTGGGGAGCCCAGAGACCCAGTACTTC.

This chain links TRBV5-4 with TRBJ2-1, with no clear D. V was clipped by 5 bases and J by 9 bases, with 18 bases between them. The CDR3 has 14 residues. CDR1 and CDR2 (germline): SGHNT, YYREEE (reference sequence). The CDR3 spells CASRLQIKAGEQFF. Written as DNA, the CDR3 is TGTGCCAGCAGGCTCCAGATAAAGGCTGGTGAGCAGTTCTTC. The whole variable domain, filled in from reference TRBV5-4 and TRBJ2-1, reads ETGVTQSPTHLIKTRGQQVTLRCSSQSGHNTVSWYQQALGQGPQFIFQYYREEENGRGNFPPRFSGLQFPNYSSELNVNALELDDSALYLCASRLQIKAGEQFFGPGTRLTVL.

The chain links TRBV2 to TRBJ2-1; 8 bases align to TRBD2. V was clipped by 6 bases and J by 15 bases; unmatched bases: 19. CDR3 length equals 15 residues. Germline V gene lookup returns CDR1 SNHLY and CDR2 FYNNEI. The CDR3 DNA reads TGTGCCAGCAGGAGGGGTTACACTAGCGGCCCTCACTGGTTCTTC. Translation gives CASRRGYTSGPHWFF.

V and J are TRBV27 and TRBJ1-6, with TRBD1 as a possible D gene (5 bases). CDR1 and CDR2 from the germline V gene are MNHEY and SMNVEV (reference sequence). The CDR3 runs to 15 residues. Between the trimmed V and J ends, which lost 1 base and 7 bases, there was a span of 11 bases. The CDR3 sequence: CASSLFPGPNSPLHF. The CDR3 DNA is TGTGCCAGCAGTTTATTCCCAGGGCCGAATTCACCCCTCCACTTT.